A selection of T cell receptor beta chains follows, all from one sample in a study of T-cell memory formation after mild COVID-19. TCRdb itself ran the 5' RACE reads through MiXCR, one entry per CDR3 protein. Here the sample spans 390,000 or so distinct CDR3 sequences, about 15% being singletons. The sample taken for sequencing was PBMCs or a T cell subset sorted from them (not recorded which). The source of these receptors is a man younger than 35 who had mild COVID-19 (a few samples of this study predate the infection). Cell type and time point are not known. The CDR3 runs from the conserved cysteine through the conserved F or W. A D gene is named only where the DNA matches it firmly. Expanded clones get a size class; other rows say once, few or many, or leave the size out.

D gene,CDR3 length,clone size,J gene,V gene,CDR3 protein,CDR3 DNA
-,14,few,TRBJ1-2,TRBV6-5,CASRGSGMHGGYTF,TGTGCCAGCAGGGGGTCAGGCATGCACGGTGGCTACACCTTC
-,14,-,TRBJ1-2,TRBV20-1,CSARRSQGDYGYTF,TGCAGTGCACGTCGTTCGCAGGGTGACTATGGCTACACCTTC
TRBD2,15,-,TRBJ2-7,TRBV7-2,CASSLGLAGVDEQYF,TGTGCCAGCAGCTTAGGACTAGCGGGGGTGGACGAGCAGTACTTC
-,13,-,TRBJ2-1,TRBV7-9,CASSFETGNEQFF,TGTGCCAGCAGCTTCGAAACGGGAAATGAGCAGTTCTTC
TRBD2,17,-,TRBJ2-1,TRBV7-2,CASSKDNSGGAEDEQFF,TGTGCCAGCAGCAAAGACAATAGCGGGGGGGCTGAAGATGAGCAGTTCTTC
TRBD1,14,-,TRBJ1-3,TRBV5-1,CASSLVGQGDTIYF,TGCGCCAGCAGCTTGGTGGGACAGGGGGACACCATATATTTT
-,14,-,TRBJ2-5,TRBV5-6,CASSLEAGEKTQYF,TGTGCCAGCAGCTTGGAAGCAGGGGAAAAGACCCAGTACTTC
TRBD2,19,-,TRBJ2-2,TRBV6-5,CASSPGLAGPPPNTGELFF,TGTGCCAGCAGCCCGGGACTAGCGGGGCCCCCCCCGAACACCGGGGAGCTGTTTTTT
-,12,-,TRBJ2-1,TRBV20-1,CSARRFVNEQFF,TGCAGTGCTAGGCGGTTCGTTAATGAGCAGTTCTTC
TRBD1,15,many,TRBJ1-4,TRBV6-5,CASSYGDRDNEKLFF,TGTGCCAGCAGTTATGGAGACAGGGATAATGAAAAACTGTTTTTT
TRBD1,15,-,TRBJ2-4,TRBV7-9,CASSWTGARRAIQYF,TGTGCCAGCAGCTGGACAGGGGCCCGCAGAGCCATTCAGTACTTC
-,14,few,TRBJ1-1,TRBV7-2,CASSSSNMNTEAFF,TGTGCCAGCAGCTCTTCAAACATGAACACTGAAGCTTTCTTT
-,16,once,TRBJ2-7,TRBV2,CASSEVAVPRPYEQYF,TGTGCCAGCAGTGAGGTGGCGGTACCCCGACCTTACGAGCAGTACTTC
-,14,-,TRBJ2-3,TRBV4-3,CASSLSSGTDTQYF,TGCGCCAGCAGCCTAAGTTCGGGCACAGATACGCAGTATTTT
-,17,few,TRBJ2-1,TRBV7-2,CASSLRGPGQGGREQFF,TGTGCCAGCAGCTTACGGGGGCCTGGGCAGGGTGGTCGTGAGCAGTTCTTC
-,16,-,TRBJ1-3,TRBV5-6,CASSSGTEASGNTIYF,TGTGCCAGCAGCTCCGGGACGGAAGCCTCTGGAAACACCATATATTTT